The 25 T cell receptor beta chains below come from one sample, sequenced in a study of blood T cell repertoires in COVID-19. Profiling relied on immunoSEQ multiplex PCR, and the TCRdb table lists in-frame clones only, not all of them. The table lists roughly 260,000 clones, about 89% of them singletons. Specimen: PBMCs or T cells enriched from blood (not recorded which). Receptors originate from a woman younger than 35 who had recovered from COVID-19.

This chain connects TRBV15 to TRBJ1-6; D is unclear. With 7 bases removed from V and 7 bases from J, the gap between germline ends came to 14 bases. CDR3 length: 14 amino acids. Germline loops: CDR1 LNHNV, CDR2 YYDKDF (reference sequence). This chain's CDR3 is CATKFGNHNSPLHF. The CDR3 nucleotides read TGTGCCACCAAATTCGGGAACCACAATTCACCCCTCCACTTT.

The chain employs TRBV11-2 and TRBJ1-6; 9 bases are shared with TRBD1. The CDR3 runs to 16 residues. With V trimmed by 6 bases and J by 7 bases, 10 bases remained unmatched. Germline V gives CDR1 SGHAT, CDR2 FQNNGV. The CDR3: CASSIAGTGRNSPLHF. The DNA of the CDR3 is TGTGCCAGCAGTATCGCCGGGACAGGGAGAAATTCACCCCTCCACTTT.

The V call is TRBV10-3, the J call TRBJ1-2; 8 bases map to TRBD1. The CDR3 totals 14 residues. V gave up 8 bases and J gave up 5 bases; unmatched junction bases: 10. Germline V gives CDR1 ENHRY, CDR2 SYGVKD. CDR3 sequence reads: CAISGSGQGYGYTF. The CDR3 nucleotides read TGTGCCATCTCCGGGAGTGGACAGGGATATGGCTACACCTTC.

J is TRBJ2-1 and V is TRBV9; tentatively, D is TRBD2 (5 bases). The length of the CDR3 is 16 residues. Germline V gives CDR1 SGDLS, CDR2 YYNGEE. V was cut by 2 bases and J by 3 bases, with 15 bases left in between. CDR3 in amino acids: CASSVGVGRIYNEQFF. The DNA for the CDR3 is TGTGCCAGCAGCGTCGGGGTGGGTCGGATCTACAATGAGCAGTTCTTC.

The rearrangement links TRBV2 to TRBJ2-2; D might be TRBD2 (5 bases). V was pared by 8 bases and J by 8 bases, with 21 bases between. The CDR3 extends over 15 amino acids. Germline V lookup: CDR1 SNHLY, CDR2 FYNNEI. This CDR3 is CASVGRPSVVGELFF. The CDR3 region has the DNA TGTGCCAGCGTGGGGAGACCTTCGGTAGTTGGGGAGCTGTTTTTT.

This chain links TRBV5-8 with TRBJ2-5, with D possibly being TRBD1 (5 bases). CDR3 size: 14 residues. The germline V gene encodes CDR1 SGHTS and CDR2 YDEGEE. Trimming stripped 4 bases from V and 5 bases from J, with 15 bases between. The CDR3 bases are TGTGCCAGCAGCCCCGGACATTACCCGGAGACCCAGTACTTC. Translation gives CASSPGHYPETQYF.

The V call is TRBV5-5, the J call TRBJ2-3; the D gene is possibly TRBD1 (6 bases). Trimming cost V 7 bases and J 3 bases, with 12 bases left between them. Germline lookup yields CDR1 SGHKS and CDR2 YYEKEE (reference sequence). This CDR3 spans 13 amino acids. CDR3 sequence reads: CASGDGQTDTQYF. In DNA form, the CDR3 reads TGTGCCAGCGGAGACGGACAGACAGATACGCAGTATTTT.

The rearrangement uses TRBV6-5 and TRBJ2-7; 8 bases match TRBD1. CDR3 length: 16 residues. After removal of 0 bases from V and 1 base from J, the junction contained 5 bases not matched to a gene. Germline V gene lookup returns CDR1 MNHEY and CDR2 SVGAGI. CDR3 sequence (DNA): TGTGCCAGCAGTTACTCCCGGGACAGGATGTCCTACGAGCAGTACTTC. Translated: CASSYSRDRMSYEQYF.

The chain has TRBV7-3 and TRBJ2-3; 7 bases are a match to TRBD2. The CDR3 runs 14 residues. Trimming removed 8 bases from V and 2 bases from J; junction bases left unmatched: 7. Germline V gene lookup returns CDR1 SGHTA and CDR2 FQGTGA. The CDR3 DNA follows: TGTGCCAGCGGAAAGACTAGCACCACAGATACGCAGTATTTT. Its translation is CASGKTSTTDTQYF.

The chain has TRBV10-1 and TRBJ1-2, with D hard to call. This CDR3 is 12 amino acids long. V was cut by 5 bases and J by 2 bases, with 6 bases left in between. CDR1 and CDR2 from the germline V gene are WNHNN and SYGVQD (reference sequence). CDR3 DNA: TGCGCCAGCAGTACGGGAAACTATGGCTACACCTTC. Encoded protein: CASSTGNYGYTF.

The genes are TRBV3-1 (or the pseudogene TRBV3-2) and TRBJ1-2, with unresolved D. The CDR3 has 11 residues. Germline CDR1 and CDR2: LGHDT and YNNKEL (reference sequence). Deletions cut 6 bases from V and 1 base from J, with 3 bases between. The CDR3: CASSLNYGYTF. CDR3 sequence (DNA): TGTGCCAGCAGTCTTAACTATGGCTACACCTTC.

V is TRBV27 and J is TRBJ2-2; 8 bases align to TRBD2. The CDR3 is 15 residues long. The ends lost 3 bases at V and 0 bases at J; junction bases unmatched: 0. Per the germline V gene, CDR1 is MNHEY and CDR2 is SMNVEV (reference sequence). CDR3 sequence (DNA): TGTGCCAGCAGTTTTAGCGGGGCGAACACCGGGGAGCTGTTTTTT. As protein: CASSFSGANTGELFF.

The chain combines TRBV21-1 with TRBJ2-4; TRBD1, the table's D call, lacks a check against the DNA. TRBV21-1 is classified as a pseudogene. The CDR3 runs 16 residues. This CDR3 is CANSPAGQTAGNIQYF. In nucleotides, the CDR3 is TGTGCCAATTCCCCGGCGGGACAGACGGCGGGGAACATTCAGTACTTC.

The chain links TRBV27 to TRBJ1-1; no firm D call. The CDR3 contains 16 residues. CDR1 and CDR2 (germline): MNHEY, SMNVEV (reference sequence). V lost 5 bases to trimming and J lost 1 base, with 17 bases between them. As DNA, the CDR3 is TGTGCCAGCAGTCCGCGCGGGTGGGCGACGAACACTGAAGCTTTCTTT. This translates into CASSPRGWATNTEAFF.

V gene TRBV6-5 combines with J gene TRBJ1-2; D perhaps matches TRBD1 (5 bases). Germline lookup yields CDR1 MNHEY and CDR2 SVGAGI. V lost 0 bases and J 3 bases, leaving 8 bases between the germline ends. This CDR3 contains 14 residues. The CDR3 nucleotides read TGTGCCAGCAGTTACTCGGGCAGGGACTATGGCTACACCTTC. Translated, it gives CASSYSGRDYGYTF.

The chain uses TRBV29-1 and TRBJ2-5, with TRBD1 matching over 10 bases. With 6 bases clipped from V and 4 bases from J, the junction kept 8 bases outside the gene matches. Germline CDR1 reads SQVTM; CDR2 reads ANQGSEA. The CDR3 length is 14 residues. The CDR3 spells CSVYPGQGIETQYF. DNA of the CDR3: TGCAGCGTCTATCCGGGACAGGGGATAGAGACCCAGTACTTC.

This chain links TRBV7-2 with TRBJ1-5, with no clear D. V was pared by 3 bases and J by 4 bases, with 7 bases between. Germline loops: CDR1 SGHTA, CDR2 FQGNSA. There are 13 residues in the CDR3. The CDR3 region is CASSFGMNQPQHF. Written as DNA, the CDR3 is TGTGCCAGCAGCTTCGGGATGAATCAGCCCCAGCATTTT.

The J gene is TRBJ1-2, the V gene TRBV19, with D possibly TRBD1 on 6 matching bases. The CDR3 length is 13 residues. Germline V gene data show CDR1 as LNHDA and CDR2 as SQIVND (reference sequence). Deletions cut 3 bases from V and 8 bases from J, with 13 bases between. The CDR3 protein is CASSIGTWRGYTF. The CDR3 nucleotides are TGTGCCAGTAGTATTGGGACATGGAGGGGCTACACCTTC. The complete variable domain, with remaining parts taken from reference TRBV19 and TRBJ1-2, reads DGGITQSPKYLFRKEGQNVTLSCEQNLNHDAMYWYRQDPGQGLRLIYYSQIVNDFQKGDIAEGYSVSREKKESFPLTVTSAQKNPTAFYLCASSIGTWRGYTFGSGTRLTVV.

V usage is TRBV7-9 and J usage is TRBJ2-3; D is perhaps TRBD2 (7 bases). Trimming shortened V by 2 bases and J by 8 bases, and 23 bases separated the two germline ends. Germline values: CDR1 SEHNR, CDR2 FQNEAQ (reference sequence). The CDR3 is 17 amino acids. The CDR3 nucleotides are TGTGCCAGCAGCTTACACGTCGGTTGGGGGGGGCCGTTTACGCAGTATTTT. Amino acids: CASSLHVGWGGPFTQYF.

The V gene is TRBV28, the J gene TRBJ1-5; TRBD1 matches 8 bases. CDR1 and CDR2 (germline): MDHEN, SYDVKM. CDR3 size: 15 residues. The J segment lost 6 bases and the V segment lost 4 bases, leaving 8 bases of the junction unmatched. CDR3 sequence (DNA): TGTGCCAGCAGTTCTCTTGGACAGGGCACTCAGCCCCAGCATTTT. Translated, it gives CASSSLGQGTQPQHF.

The chain carries TRBV5-1 and TRBJ2-1; TRBD1 might be the D (6 bases). From germline, CDR1 is SGHRS and CDR2 YFSETQ. V dropped 1 base and J dropped 6 bases, with 23 bases sitting between them. CDR3 length: 18 residues. The CDR3 protein is CASSLQPLRAGAGNEQFF. The CDR3 nucleotides read TGCGCCAGCAGCTTGCAACCTCTAAGGGCAGGGGCAGGCAATGAGCAGTTCTTC. The full variable domain, rest sourced from reference TRBV5-1 and TRBJ2-1, is KAGVTQTPRYLIKTRGQQVTLSCSPISGHRSVSWYQQTPGQGLQFLFEYFSETQRNKGNFPGRFSGRQFSNSRSEMNVSTLELGDSALYLCASSLQPLRAGAGNEQFFGPGTRLTVL.

J is TRBJ1-2 and V is TRBV12-3 or TRBV12-4, with D possibly matching TRBD1 (6 bases). The CDR3 is 12 residues long. Trimming removed 6 bases at V and 8 bases at J, with 13 bases between. DNA for the CDR3: TGTGCCAGCAGGTTCCGGGACATCGGCTACACCTTC. It codes for CASRFRDIGYTF.

The gene calls are TRBV2 and TRBJ1-5, with 8 nucleotides matching TRBD1. The CDR3 contains 13 residues. Trimming cost V 7 bases and J 5 bases; bases outside gene matches: 4. Germline assignment: CDR1 SNHLY and CDR2 FYNNEI. The CDR3 bases are TGTGCCAGCAAGGACAGGGCCCATCAGCCCCAGCATTTT. Amino acids: CASKDRAHQPQHF.

The V and J genes are TRBV10-3 and TRBJ1-6; 7 bases map to TRBD1. The V segment lost 7 bases and the J segment 8 bases; nucleotides outside the gene matches: 8. Germline CDR1 reads ENHRY; CDR2 reads SYGVKD. The CDR3 length is 14 residues. CDR3 sequence (DNA): TGTGCCATCACCCAGGGGGGTGCTCATTCACCCCTCCACTTT. It yields the protein CAITQGGAHSPLHF.

The chain is built from TRBV19 and TRBJ2-5; D might be TRBD1 (5 bases). Germline V CDR1 and CDR2: LNHDA, SQIVND (reference sequence). The V end was cut by 6 bases, the J end by 2 bases, with 10 bases between. This CDR3 region has 13 residues. The CDR3 nucleotides are TGTGCCAGTAGGGGGCAGCCTCAAGAGACCCAGTACTTC. Translating it yields CASRGQPQETQYF.